This T cell receptor (beta chain) originates from a study of beta chain features in type 1 diabetes. The sequenced template was cDNA made from the entire isolated RNA. Only in-frame clones appear in the TCRdb table, and some are missing; sequencing was by immunoSEQ multiplex PCR. The sample carries more than 150,000 clones, 10% to 15% recorded once. J was trimmed by 5 bases and V by 5 bases; bases with no gene match: 6. CDR1 and CDR2 from the germline V gene are SGHNT and YENEEA. The CDR3 is 14 amino acids. Material: central memory CD4+ T cells from blood. The sequence came from a woman between 18 and 30 years old in good health. This sequence joins TRBV11-3 and TRBJ2-1, with 7 bases lining up with TRBD1. The CDR3 nucleotides are TGTGCCAGCAGCCCGCGAACAGGGGACAATGAGCAGTTCTTC. Amino acid sequence: CASSPRTGDNEQFF. Together with reference TRBV11-3 and TRBJ2-1, the CDR3 gives the full variable domain: EAGVVQSPRYKIIEKKQPVAFWCNPISGHNTLYWYLQNLGQGPELLIRYENEEAVDDSQLPKDRFSAERLKGVDSTLKIQPAELGDSAVYLCASSPRTGDNEQFFGPGTRLTVL.